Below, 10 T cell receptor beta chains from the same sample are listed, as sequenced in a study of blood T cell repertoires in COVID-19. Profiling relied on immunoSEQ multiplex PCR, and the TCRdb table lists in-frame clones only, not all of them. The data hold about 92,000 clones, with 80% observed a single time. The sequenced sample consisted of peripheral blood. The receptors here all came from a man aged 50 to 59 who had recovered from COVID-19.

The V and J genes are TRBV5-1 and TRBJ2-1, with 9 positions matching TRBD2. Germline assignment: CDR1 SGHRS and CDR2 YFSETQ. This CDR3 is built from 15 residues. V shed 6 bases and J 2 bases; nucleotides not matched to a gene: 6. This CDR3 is CASTSIAGAYNEQFF. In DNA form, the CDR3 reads TGCGCCAGCACCTCAATAGCGGGGGCCTACAATGAGCAGTTCTTC. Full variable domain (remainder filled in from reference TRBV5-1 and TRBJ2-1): KAGVTQTPRYLIKTRGQQVTLSCSPISGHRSVSWYQQTPGQGLQFLFEYFSETQRNKGNFPGRFSGRQFSNSRSEMNVSTLELGDSALYLCASTSIAGAYNEQFFGPGTRLTVL.

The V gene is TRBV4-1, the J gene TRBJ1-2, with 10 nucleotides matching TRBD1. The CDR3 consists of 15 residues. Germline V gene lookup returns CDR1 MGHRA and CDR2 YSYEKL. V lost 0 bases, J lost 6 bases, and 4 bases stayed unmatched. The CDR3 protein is CASSQEVGQGNGYTF. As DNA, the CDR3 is TGCGCCAGCAGCCAAGAAGTGGGACAGGGGAATGGCTACACCTTC.

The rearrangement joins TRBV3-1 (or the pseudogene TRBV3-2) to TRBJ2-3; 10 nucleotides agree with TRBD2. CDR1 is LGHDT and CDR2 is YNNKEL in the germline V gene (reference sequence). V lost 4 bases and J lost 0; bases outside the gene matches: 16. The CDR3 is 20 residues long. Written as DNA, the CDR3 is TGTGCCAGCAGCCGCGCGAGCGGGCCTAGCGGGAGCACTAGCACAGATACGCAGTATTTT. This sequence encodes CASSRASGPSGSTSTDTQYF.

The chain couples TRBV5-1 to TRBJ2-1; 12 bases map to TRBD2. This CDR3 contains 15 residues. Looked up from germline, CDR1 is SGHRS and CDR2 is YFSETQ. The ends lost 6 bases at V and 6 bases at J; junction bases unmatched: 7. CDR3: CASTLTSGSFNEQFF. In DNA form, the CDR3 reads TGCGCCAGCACCCTGACTAGCGGGAGCTTCAATGAGCAGTTCTTC. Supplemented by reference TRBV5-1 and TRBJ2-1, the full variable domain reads KAGVTQTPRYLIKTRGQQVTLSCSPISGHRSVSWYQQTPGQGLQFLFEYFSETQRNKGNFPGRFSGRQFSNSRSEMNVSTLELGDSALYLCASTLTSGSFNEQFFGPGTRLTVL.

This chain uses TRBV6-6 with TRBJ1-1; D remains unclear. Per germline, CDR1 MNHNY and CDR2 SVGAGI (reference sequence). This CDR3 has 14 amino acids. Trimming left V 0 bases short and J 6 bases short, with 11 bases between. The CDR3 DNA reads TGTGCCAGCAGTTACTCCGGAACGAGGGCTGAAGCTTTCTTT. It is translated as CASSYSGTRAEAFF.

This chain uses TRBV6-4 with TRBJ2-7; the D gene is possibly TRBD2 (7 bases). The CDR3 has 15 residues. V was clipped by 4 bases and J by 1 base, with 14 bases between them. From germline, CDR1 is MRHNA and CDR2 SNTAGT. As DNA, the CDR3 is TGTGCCAGCAGTGTGGAAGGGGGGGCTTCCTACGAGCAGTACTTC. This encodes CASSVEGGASYEQYF.

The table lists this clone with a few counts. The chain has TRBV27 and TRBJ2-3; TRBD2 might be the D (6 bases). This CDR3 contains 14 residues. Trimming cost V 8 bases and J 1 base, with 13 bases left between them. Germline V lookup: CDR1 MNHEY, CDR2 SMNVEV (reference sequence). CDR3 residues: CASRQSGGTDTQYF. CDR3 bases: TGTGCCAGCCGCCAGTCGGGAGGCACAGATACGCAGTATTTT.

The CDR3 coding sequence is TGCAGCGTCGAGAAGAGCGGGAACACTGAAGCTTTCTTT. As protein: CSVEKSGNTEAFF. The genes are TRBV29-1 and TRBJ1-1; D remains unclear. This CDR3 contains 13 residues. From germline, CDR1 is SQVTM and CDR2 ANQGSEA. V was trimmed by 6 bases and J by 1 base, leaving 12 bases between them. The whole variable domain, filled in from reference TRBV29-1 and TRBJ1-1, reads SAVISQKPSRDICQRGTSLTIQCQVDSQVTMMFWYRQQPGQSLTLIATANQGSEATYESGFVIDKFPISRPNLTFSTLTVSNMSPEDSSIYLCSVEKSGNTEAFFGQGTRLTVV.

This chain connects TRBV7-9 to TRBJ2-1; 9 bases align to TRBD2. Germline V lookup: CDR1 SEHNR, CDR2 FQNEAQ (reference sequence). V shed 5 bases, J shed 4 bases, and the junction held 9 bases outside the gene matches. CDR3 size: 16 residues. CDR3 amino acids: CASSRAAGLAYNEQFF. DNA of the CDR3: TGTGCCAGCAGCCGAGCGGCGGGACTAGCTTACAATGAGCAGTTCTTC.

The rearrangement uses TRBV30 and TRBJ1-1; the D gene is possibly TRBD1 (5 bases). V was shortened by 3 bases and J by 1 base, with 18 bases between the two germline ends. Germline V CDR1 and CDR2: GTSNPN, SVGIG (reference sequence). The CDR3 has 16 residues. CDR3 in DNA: TGTGCCTGGAGCGCTTTTCGGGCGGGGCCGAACACTGAAGCTTTCTTT. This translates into CAWSAFRAGPNTEAFF.